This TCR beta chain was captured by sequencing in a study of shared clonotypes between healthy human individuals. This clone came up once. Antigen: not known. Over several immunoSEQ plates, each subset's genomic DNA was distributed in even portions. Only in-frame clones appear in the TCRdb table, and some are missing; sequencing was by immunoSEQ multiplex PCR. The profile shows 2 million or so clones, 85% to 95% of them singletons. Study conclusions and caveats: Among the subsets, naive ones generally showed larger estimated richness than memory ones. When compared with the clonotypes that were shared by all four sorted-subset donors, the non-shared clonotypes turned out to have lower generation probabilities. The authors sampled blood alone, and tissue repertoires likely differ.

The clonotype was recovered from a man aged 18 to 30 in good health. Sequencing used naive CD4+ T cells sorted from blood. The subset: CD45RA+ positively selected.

CDR3 coding DNA: TGTGCCAGCAGCTCGATAGCGGGGGGAAACCAGCAGTTCTTC. Protein sequence: CASSSIAGGNQQFF. This chain joins TRBV5-4 and TRBJ2-1, with 10 bases fitting TRBD2. The CDR3 covers 14 residues. The V and J ends lost 3 bases and 11 bases, in that order; junction bases with no gene match: 8. Per germline, CDR1 SGHNT and CDR2 YYREEE (reference sequence).